The rows below give T cell receptor beta chains drawn from one sample of a study of shared clonotypes between healthy human individuals. The table came from immunoSEQ multiplex PCR; TCRdb's copy has only in-frame clones and leaves some out. The repertoire holds about 2.4 million clones, with around 90% as singletons. Material for sequencing was naive CD4+ T cells sorted from blood. The origin of the receptors is a young man in good health. Each CDR3 is given with its conserved first and last residue. D genes are given only for firm matches. Clone size appears in some rows only: once, few, many, or a class for an expanded clone.

CDR3 protein | CDR3 DNA | D gene | J gene | V gene | clone size
CASSLARGGSNNEQFF | TGTGCCAGCAGCTTAGCGCGAGGGGGTAGCAACAATGAGCAGTTCTTC | - | TRBJ2-1 | TRBV7-9 | -
CASSLTGGANSPLHF | TGTGCCAGCAGCTTAACTGGGGGGGCGAATTCACCCCTCCACTTT | - | TRBJ1-6 | TRBV7-3 | once
CASSPGGLTLMNTEAFF | TGTGCCAGCTCACCGGGGGGTTTGACCCTCATGAACACTGAAGCTTTCTTT | - | TRBJ1-1 | TRBV18 | -
CASSKGTWGSGYTF | TGTGCCAGCAGCAAAGGGACATGGGGATCCGGCTACACCTTC | - | TRBJ1-2 | TRBV7-8 | -
CASSPGQGEKLFF | TGCGCCAGCAGCCCCGGACAGGGGGAAAAACTGTTTTTT | TRBD1 | TRBJ1-4 | TRBV5-1 | -
CASSLGGSGVAETQYF | TGCGCCAGCAGCTTGGGAGGTTCAGGGGTGGCAGAGACCCAGTACTTC | - | TRBJ2-5 | TRBV5-1 | -
CASSPRTPSQGGYTF | TGTGCCAGCAGCCCCCGGACCCCATCCCAGGGGGGCTACACCTTC | - | TRBJ1-2 | TRBV9 | -
CAISLGQGEETQYF | TGTGCCATCAGTTTGGGACAGGGGGAAGAGACCCAGTACTTC | TRBD1 | TRBJ2-5 | TRBV10-3 | -
CAWSKGVEGYTF | TGTGCCTGGAGCAAGGGGGTAGAGGGCTACACCTTC | - | TRBJ1-2 | TRBV30 | -
CASSPWLGDTIYF | TGTGCCAGTAGCCCTTGGTTGGGGGACACCATATATTTT | - | TRBJ1-3 | TRBV19 | -
CASSLASGQETQYF | TGTGCCAGCAGCTTAGCCAGCGGGCAAGAGACCCAGTACTTC | - | TRBJ2-5 | TRBV11-3 | -
CASSYSTSGETQYF | TGTGCCAGCAGTTACTCGACTAGCGGGGAGACCCAGTACTTC | TRBD2 | TRBJ2-5 | TRBV6-5 | -
CASSPLVRGLQYF | TGCGCCAGCAGCCCACTTGTAAGGGGGCTGCAGTACTTC | TRBD1 | TRBJ2-7 | TRBV4-3 | -
CASSLSSTMNTEAFF | TGTGCCAGCAGCTTAAGCAGCACCATGAACACTGAAGCTTTCTTT | - | TRBJ1-1 | TRBV5-6 | -
CASSLVGLSSYEQYF | TGCGCCAGCAGCTTGGTGGGGCTAAGTTCCTACGAGCAGTACTTC | - | TRBJ2-7 | TRBV5-1 | -
CASNTVKGNTEAFF | TGTGCCAGCAATACGGTAAAGGGGAACACTGAAGCTTTCTTT | - | TRBJ1-1 | TRBV6-5 | -
CASTWDSYNSPLHF | TGTGCCAGCACCTGGGACAGCTATAATTCACCCCTCCACTTT | TRBD1 | TRBJ1-6 | TRBV2 | -
CASTGSSYEQYF | TGTGCCAGCACGGGAAGCTCCTACGAGCAGTACTTC | - | TRBJ2-7 | TRBV6-5 | -
CASSPFVGSQETQYF | TGTGCTAGCAGCCCTTTCGTTGGCAGCCAAGAGACCCAGTACTTC | - | TRBJ2-5 | TRBV7-7 | -
CASSIKQGFGSYEQYF | TGTGCCAGTAGTATAAAACAGGGTTTCGGCTCCTACGAGCAGTACTTC | - | TRBJ2-7 | TRBV19 | -
CASSPLGTGGSYEQYF | TGTGCCAGCTCACCCCTAGGGACAGGGGGCTCCTACGAGCAGTACTTC | TRBD1 | TRBJ2-7 | TRBV18 | -
CASSQGYTDTQYF | TGTGCCAGCAGCCAGGGTTACACAGATACGCAGTATTTT | - | TRBJ2-3 | TRBV7-2 | -
CASSHRREELFF | TGTGCCAGCAGCCATCGACGGGAAGAGCTGTTTTTT | - | TRBJ2-2 | TRBV11-3 | -
CASSPPGQQEKLFF | TGCGCCAGCAGCCCCCCGGGACAACAAGAAAAACTGTTTTTT | - | TRBJ1-4 | TRBV5-1 | -
CAWDRPISGMNTEAFF | TGTGCCTGGGATAGACCGATTAGCGGAATGAACACTGAAGCTTTCTTT | - | TRBJ1-1 | TRBV30 | -
CASNGGRANVLTF | TGTGCCAGCAACGGGGGGAGGGCCAACGTCCTGACTTTC | TRBD2 | TRBJ2-6 | TRBV28 | -
CAISGPPGQGTYEQYF | TGTGCCATCAGTGGCCCCCCGGGACAGGGGACCTACGAGCAGTACTTC | TRBD1 | TRBJ2-7 | TRBV10-3 | once